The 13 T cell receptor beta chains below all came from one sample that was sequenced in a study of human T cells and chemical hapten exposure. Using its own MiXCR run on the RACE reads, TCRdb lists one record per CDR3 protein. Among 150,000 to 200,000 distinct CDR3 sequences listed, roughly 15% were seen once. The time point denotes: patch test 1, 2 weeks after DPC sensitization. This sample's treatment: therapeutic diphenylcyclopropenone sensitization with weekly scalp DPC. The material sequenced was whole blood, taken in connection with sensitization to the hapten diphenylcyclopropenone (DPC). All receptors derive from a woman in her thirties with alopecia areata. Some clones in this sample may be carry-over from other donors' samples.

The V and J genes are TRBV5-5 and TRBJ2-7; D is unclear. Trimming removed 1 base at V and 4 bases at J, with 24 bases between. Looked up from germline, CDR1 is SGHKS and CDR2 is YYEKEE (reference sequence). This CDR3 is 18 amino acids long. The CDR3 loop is CASSLRVSLLSPPYEQYF. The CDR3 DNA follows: TGTGCCAGCAGCTTGAGGGTGTCACTTCTTTCTCCACCTTACGAGCAGTACTTC. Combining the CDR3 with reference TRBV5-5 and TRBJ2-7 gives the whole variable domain DAGVTQSPTHLIKTRGQQVTLRCSPISGHKSVSWYQQVLGQGPQFIFQYYEKEERGRGNFPDRFSARQFPNYSSELNVNALLLGDSALYLCASSLRVSLLSPPYEQYFGPGTRLTVT.

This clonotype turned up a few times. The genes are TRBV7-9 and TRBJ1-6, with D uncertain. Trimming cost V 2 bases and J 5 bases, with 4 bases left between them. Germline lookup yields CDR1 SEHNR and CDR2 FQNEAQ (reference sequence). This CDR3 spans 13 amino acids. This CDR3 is CASSLSDNSPLHF. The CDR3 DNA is TGTGCCAGCAGCTTATCCGATAATTCACCCCTCCACTTT.

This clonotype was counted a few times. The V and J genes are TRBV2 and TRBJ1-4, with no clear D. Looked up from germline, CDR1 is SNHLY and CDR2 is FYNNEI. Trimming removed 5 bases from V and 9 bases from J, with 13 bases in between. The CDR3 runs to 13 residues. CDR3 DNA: TGTGCCAGCAGTTGGACCCACCAACAAAAACTGTTTTTT. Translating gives CASSWTHQQKLFF.

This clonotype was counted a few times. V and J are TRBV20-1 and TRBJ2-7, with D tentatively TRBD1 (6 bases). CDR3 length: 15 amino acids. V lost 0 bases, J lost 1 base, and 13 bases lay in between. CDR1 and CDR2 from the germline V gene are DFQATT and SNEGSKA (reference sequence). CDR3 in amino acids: CSARDQGRNSYEQYF. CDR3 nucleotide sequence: TGCAGTGCTAGAGATCAGGGGCGAAATTCCTACGAGCAGTACTTC.

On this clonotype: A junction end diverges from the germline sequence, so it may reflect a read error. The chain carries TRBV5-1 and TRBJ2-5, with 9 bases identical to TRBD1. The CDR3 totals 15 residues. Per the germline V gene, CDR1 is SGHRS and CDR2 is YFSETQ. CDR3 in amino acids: CVSSPGQGGQETQYF. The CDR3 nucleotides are TGCGTCAGCAGCCCGGGACAGGGAGGGCAAGAGACCCAGTACTTC. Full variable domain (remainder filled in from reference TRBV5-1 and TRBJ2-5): KAGVTQTPRYLIKTRGQQVTLSCSPISGHRSVSWYQQTPGQGLQFLFEYFSETQRNKGNFPGRFSGRQFSNSRSEMNVSTLELGDSALYLCVSSPGQGGQETQYFGPGTRLLVL.

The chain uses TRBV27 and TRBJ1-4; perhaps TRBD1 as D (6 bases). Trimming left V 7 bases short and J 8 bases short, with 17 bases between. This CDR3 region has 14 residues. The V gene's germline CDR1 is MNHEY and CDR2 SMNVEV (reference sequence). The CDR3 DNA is TGTGCCAGCACCAACCCAGGGGCTGGGGAAAAACTGTTTTTT. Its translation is CASTNPGAGEKLFF.

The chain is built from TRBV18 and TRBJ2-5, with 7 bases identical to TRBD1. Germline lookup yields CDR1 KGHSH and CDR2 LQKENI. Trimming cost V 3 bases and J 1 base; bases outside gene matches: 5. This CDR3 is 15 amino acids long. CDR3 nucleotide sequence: TGTGCCAGCTCACCTCCCGGGACAGCCCAAGAGACCCAGTACTTC. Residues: CASSPPGTAQETQYF.

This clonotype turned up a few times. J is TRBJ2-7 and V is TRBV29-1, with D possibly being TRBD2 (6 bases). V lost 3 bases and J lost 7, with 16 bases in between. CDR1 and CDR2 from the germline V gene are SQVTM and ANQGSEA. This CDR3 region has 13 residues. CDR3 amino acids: CSVDTSGTAEQYF. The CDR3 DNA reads TGCAGCGTTGACACTTCCGGGACTGCGGAGCAGTACTTC.

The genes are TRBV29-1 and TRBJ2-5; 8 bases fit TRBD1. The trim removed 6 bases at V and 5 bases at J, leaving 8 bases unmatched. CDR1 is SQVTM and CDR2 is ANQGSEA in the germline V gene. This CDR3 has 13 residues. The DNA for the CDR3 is TGCAGCGTATCGACAGGGGTGGGGGAGACCCAGTACTTC. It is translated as CSVSTGVGETQYF.

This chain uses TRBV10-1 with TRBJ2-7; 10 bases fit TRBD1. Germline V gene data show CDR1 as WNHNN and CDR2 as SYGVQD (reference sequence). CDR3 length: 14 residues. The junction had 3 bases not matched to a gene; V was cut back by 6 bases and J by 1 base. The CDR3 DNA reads TGCGCCAGCAGCCGGGACAGGGGATCCTACGAGCAGTACTTC. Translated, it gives CASSRDRGSYEQYF.

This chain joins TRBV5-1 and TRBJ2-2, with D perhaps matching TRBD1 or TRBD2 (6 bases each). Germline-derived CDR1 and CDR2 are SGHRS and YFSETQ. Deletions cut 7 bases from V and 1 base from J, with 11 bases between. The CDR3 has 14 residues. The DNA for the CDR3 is TGCGCCAGCTCCGAGGGGGGGAACACCGGGGAGCTGTTTTTT. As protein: CASSEGGNTGELFF.

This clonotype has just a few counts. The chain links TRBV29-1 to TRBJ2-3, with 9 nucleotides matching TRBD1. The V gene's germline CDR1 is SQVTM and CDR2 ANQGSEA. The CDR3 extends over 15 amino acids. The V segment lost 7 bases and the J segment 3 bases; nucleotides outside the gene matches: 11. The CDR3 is CSAYFGTGKTDTQYF. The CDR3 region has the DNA TGCAGCGCCTATTTTGGGACAGGGAAAACAGATACGCAGTATTTT.

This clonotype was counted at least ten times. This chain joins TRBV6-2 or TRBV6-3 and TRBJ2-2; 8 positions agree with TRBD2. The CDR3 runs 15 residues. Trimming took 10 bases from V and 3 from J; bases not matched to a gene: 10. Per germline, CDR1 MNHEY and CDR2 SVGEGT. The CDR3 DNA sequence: TGTGCCACCATAGAAAGCGGGAGTCACACCGGGGAGCTGTTTTTT. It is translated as CATIESGSHTGELFF.